The clone carrying this T cell receptor beta chain appeared a single time. Its matching antigen is unknown. Trimming stripped 4 bases from V and 6 bases from J, with 10 bases between. The CDR3 totals 14 residues. CDR1 and CDR2 from the germline V gene are LNHDA and SQIVND (reference sequence). This record belongs to a study of T cell repertoires in cytomegalovirus infection. Study as a whole: CMV epitopes that were recently identified and HLA-C-restricted were used alongside well-studied HLA-B-restricted ones.

TCRdb redid the calling of the reads with MiXCR, one entry per CDR3 protein. The table has approximately 1,000,000 distinct CDR3 sequences, around 32% seen once. Study-wide findings and caveats: HLA-C-restricted CMV-specific TCR beta clonotypes were dominant in the ex vivo response. Cumulative public TCR beta family frequency identified carriers of CMV plus the relevant HLA.

Sample: cultured CD8+ T cells from PBMCs, taken from culture after CMV antigen stimulation. This clonotype originated in a human donor in good health (CMV status not recorded). Some clones in this sample may be carry-over from other donors' samples. The gene calls are TRBV19 and TRBJ2-6; D gene ambiguous. Here the CDR3 DNA reads TGTGCCAGTAGTACCGAACTTGAGGCCAACGTCCTGACTTTC. This sequence encodes CASSTELEANVLTF.